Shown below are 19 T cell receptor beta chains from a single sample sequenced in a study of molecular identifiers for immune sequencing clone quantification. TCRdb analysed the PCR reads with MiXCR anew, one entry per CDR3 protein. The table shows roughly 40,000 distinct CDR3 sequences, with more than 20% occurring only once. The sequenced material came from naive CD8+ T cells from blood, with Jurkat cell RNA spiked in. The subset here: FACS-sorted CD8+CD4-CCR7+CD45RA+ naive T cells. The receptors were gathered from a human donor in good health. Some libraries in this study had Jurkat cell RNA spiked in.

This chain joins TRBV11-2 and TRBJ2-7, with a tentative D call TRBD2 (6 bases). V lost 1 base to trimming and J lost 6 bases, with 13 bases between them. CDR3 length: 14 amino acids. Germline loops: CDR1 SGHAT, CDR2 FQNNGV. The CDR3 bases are TGTGCCAGCAGCTTAGGCGGGGCCCTGGGCGAGCAGTACTTC. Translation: CASSLGGALGEQYF.

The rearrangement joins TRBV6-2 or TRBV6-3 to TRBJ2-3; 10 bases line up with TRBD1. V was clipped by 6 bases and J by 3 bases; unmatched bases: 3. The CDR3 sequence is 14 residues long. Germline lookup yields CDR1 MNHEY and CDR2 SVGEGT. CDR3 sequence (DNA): TGTGCCAGCAGCGGGACAGGGGATACAGATACGCAGTATTTT. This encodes CASSGTGDTDTQYF.

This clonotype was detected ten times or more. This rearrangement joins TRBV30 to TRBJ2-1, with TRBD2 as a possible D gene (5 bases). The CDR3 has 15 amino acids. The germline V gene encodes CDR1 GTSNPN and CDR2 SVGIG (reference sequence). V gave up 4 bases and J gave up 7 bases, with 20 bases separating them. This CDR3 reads CAWTMDWTTLNEQFF. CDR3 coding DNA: TGTGCCTGGACTATGGACTGGACGACCCTAAATGAGCAGTTCTTC.

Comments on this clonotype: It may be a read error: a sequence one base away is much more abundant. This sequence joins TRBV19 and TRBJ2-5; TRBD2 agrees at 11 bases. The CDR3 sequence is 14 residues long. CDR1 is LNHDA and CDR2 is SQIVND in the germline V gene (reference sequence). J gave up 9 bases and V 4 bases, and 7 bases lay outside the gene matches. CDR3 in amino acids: CASSKTSGIEAQYF. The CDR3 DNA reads TGTGCCAGTAGTAAGACTAGCGGGATCGAGGCCCAGTACTTC.

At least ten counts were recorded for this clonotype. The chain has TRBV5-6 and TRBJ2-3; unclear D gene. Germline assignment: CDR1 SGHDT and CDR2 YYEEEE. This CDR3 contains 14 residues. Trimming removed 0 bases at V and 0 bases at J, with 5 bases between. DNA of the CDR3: TGTGCCAGCAGCTTGGCCCGCAGCACAGATACGCAGTATTTT. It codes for CASSLARSTDTQYF.

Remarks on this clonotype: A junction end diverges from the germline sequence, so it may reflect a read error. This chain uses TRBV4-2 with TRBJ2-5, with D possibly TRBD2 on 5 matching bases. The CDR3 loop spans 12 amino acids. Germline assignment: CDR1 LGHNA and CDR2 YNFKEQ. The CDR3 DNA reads TGTGCTAGCAGCCGAACGGGGAGAGCCCAGTACTTC. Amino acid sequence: CASSRTGRAQYF.

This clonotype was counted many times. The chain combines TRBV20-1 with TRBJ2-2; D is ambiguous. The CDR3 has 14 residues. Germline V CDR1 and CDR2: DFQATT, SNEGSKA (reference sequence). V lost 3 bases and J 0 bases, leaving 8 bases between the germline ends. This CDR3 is CSARARPNTGELFF. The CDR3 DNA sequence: TGCAGTGCTAGGGCACGACCGAACACCGGGGAGCTGTTTTTT.

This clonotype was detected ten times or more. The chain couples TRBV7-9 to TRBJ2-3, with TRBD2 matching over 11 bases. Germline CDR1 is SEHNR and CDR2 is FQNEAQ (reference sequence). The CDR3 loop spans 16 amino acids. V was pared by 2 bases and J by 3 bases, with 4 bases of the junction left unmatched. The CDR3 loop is CASSLLAGGRTDTQYF. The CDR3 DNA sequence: TGTGCCAGCAGCTTACTAGCGGGGGGTAGAACAGATACGCAGTATTTT.

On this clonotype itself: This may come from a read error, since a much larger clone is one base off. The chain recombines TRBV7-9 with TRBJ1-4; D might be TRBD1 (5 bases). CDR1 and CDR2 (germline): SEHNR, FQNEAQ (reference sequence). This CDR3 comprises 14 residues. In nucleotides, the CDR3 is TGTACCAGCAGGCCCCCGGACAAAAATGAAAAACTGTTTTTT. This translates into CTSRPPDKNEKLFF.

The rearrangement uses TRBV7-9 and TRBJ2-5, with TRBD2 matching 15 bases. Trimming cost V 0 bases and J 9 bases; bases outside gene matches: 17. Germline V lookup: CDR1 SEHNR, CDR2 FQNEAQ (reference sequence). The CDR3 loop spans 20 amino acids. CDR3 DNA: TGTGCCAGCAGCTTAGCGGCAGGATGGACTAGCGGGAGGGTAGAAGGGCCCCAGTACTTC. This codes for CASSLAAGWTSGRVEGPQYF.

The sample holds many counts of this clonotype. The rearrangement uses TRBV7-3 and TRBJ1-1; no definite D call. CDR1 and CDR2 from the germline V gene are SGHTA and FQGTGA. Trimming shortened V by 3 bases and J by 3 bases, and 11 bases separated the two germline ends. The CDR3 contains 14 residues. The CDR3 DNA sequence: TGTGCCAGCAGCTTGCAGCTAGGAGACACTGAAGCTTTCTTT. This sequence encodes CASSLQLGDTEAFF. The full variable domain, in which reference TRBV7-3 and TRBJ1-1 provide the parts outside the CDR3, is GAGVSQTPSNKVTEKGKYVELRCDPISGHTALYWYRQSLGQGPEFLIYFQGTGAADDSGLPNDRFFAVRPEGSVSTLKIQRTERGDSAVYLCASSLQLGDTEAFFGQGTRLTVV.

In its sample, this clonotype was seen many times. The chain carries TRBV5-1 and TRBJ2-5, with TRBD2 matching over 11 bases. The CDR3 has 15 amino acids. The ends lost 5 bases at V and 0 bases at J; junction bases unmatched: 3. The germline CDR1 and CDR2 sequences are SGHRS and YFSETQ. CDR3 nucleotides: TGCGCCAGCAGTCTAGCGGGAGGCTACCAAGAGACCCAGTACTTC. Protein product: CASSLAGGYQETQYF.

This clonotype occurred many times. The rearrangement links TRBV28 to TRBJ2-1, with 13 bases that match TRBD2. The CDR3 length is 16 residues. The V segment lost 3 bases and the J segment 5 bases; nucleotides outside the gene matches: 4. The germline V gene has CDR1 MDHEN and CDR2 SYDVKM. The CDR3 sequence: CASSLIGLAGDNEQFF. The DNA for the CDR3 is TGTGCCAGCAGTTTGATCGGACTAGCGGGAGACAATGAGCAGTTCTTC.

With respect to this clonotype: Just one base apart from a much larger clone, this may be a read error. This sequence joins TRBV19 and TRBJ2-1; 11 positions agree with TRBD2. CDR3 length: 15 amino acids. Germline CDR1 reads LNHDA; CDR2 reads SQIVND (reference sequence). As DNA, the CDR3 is TGTGCCAGTAGTACCGGGACTAGCGGCGACAATGTGCAGTTCTTC. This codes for CASSTGTSGDNVQFF.

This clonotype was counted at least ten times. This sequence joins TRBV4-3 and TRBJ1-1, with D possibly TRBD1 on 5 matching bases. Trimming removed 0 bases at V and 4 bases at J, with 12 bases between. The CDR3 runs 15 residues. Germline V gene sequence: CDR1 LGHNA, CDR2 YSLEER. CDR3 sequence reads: CASSQDDGGATEAFF. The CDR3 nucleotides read TGCGCCAGCAGCCAAGATGATGGGGGAGCCACTGAAGCTTTCTTT.

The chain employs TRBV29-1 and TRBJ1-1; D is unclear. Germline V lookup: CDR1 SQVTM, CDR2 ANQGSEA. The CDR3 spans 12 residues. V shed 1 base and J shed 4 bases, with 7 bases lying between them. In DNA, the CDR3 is TGCAGCGTTGAAGGGGCGGGCACTGAAGCTTTCTTT. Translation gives CSVEGAGTEAFF. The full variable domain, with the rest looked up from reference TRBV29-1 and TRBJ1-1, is SAVISQKPSRDICQRGTSLTIQCQVDSQVTMMFWYRQQPGQSLTLIATANQGSEATYESGFVIDKFPISRPNLTFSTLTVSNMSPEDSSIYLCSVEGAGTEAFFGQGTRLTVV.

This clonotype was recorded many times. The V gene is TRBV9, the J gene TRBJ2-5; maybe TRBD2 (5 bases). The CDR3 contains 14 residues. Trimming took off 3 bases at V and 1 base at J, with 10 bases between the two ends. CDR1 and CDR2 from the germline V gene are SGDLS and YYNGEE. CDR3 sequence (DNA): TGTGCCAGCAGCGCAGAACTAGTCCAAGAGACCCAGTACTTC. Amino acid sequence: CASSAELVQETQYF.

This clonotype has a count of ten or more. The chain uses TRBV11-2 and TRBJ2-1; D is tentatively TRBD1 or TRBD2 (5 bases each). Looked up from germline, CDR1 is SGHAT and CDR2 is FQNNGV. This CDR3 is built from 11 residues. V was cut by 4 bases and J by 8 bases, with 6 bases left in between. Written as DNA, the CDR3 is TGTGCCAGCAGCTGGGGGTATGAGCAGTTCTTC. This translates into CASSWGYEQFF.

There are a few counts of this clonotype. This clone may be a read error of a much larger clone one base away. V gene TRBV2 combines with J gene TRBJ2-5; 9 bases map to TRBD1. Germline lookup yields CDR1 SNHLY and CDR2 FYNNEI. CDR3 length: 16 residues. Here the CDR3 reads CAGSFTGTGYSETQYF. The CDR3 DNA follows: TGTGCCGGCAGTTTCACCGGGACAGGGTACTCCGAGACCCAGTACTTC. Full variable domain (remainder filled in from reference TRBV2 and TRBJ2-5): EPEVTQTPSHQVTQMGQEVILRCVPISNHLYFYWYRQILGQKVEFLVSFYNNEISEKSEIFDDQFSVERPDGSNFTLKIRSTKLEDSAMYFCAGSFTGTGYSETQYFGPGTRLLVL.